The 26 T cell receptor beta chains below come from one sample, sequenced in a study of blood T cell repertoires in COVID-19. Some clones are missing from TCRdb's copy, which holds only in-frame ones; the method was immunoSEQ multiplex PCR. The table lists fewer than 500,000 clones, roughly 90% of them singletons. Sequencing was performed on peripheral blood. The origin of the receptors is a man between 18 and 29 years old with COVID-19, enrolled during active disease.

V and J are TRBV7-9 and TRBJ2-5; D might be TRBD1 (5 bases). Trimming took off 5 bases at V and 1 base at J, with 14 bases between the two ends. CDR3 length equals 15 residues. Germline V gene data show CDR1 as SEHNR and CDR2 as FQNEAQ (reference sequence). CDR3 DNA: TGTGCCAGCAGCCAAGAGACAGCGCGCCAAGAGACCCAGTACTTC. It is translated as CASSQETARQETQYF.

J is TRBJ2-7 and V is TRBV11-2; 7 bases line up with TRBD1. CDR1 and CDR2 (germline): SGHAT, FQNNGV. The J segment lost 2 bases and the V segment lost 5 bases, leaving 21 bases of the junction unmatched. There are 19 residues in the CDR3. CDR3 in DNA: TGTGCCAGCAGCGTAACGATAATAACCCAGGGACAGAAAGCCTACGAGCAGTACTTC. Amino acids: CASSVTIITQGQKAYEQYF.

This clone was found a few times. The chain carries TRBV6-5 and TRBJ1-2; D is possibly TRBD1 (5 bases). This CDR3 is built from 13 residues. Germline V CDR1 and CDR2: MNHEY, SVGAGI. Trimming took 9 bases from V and 5 from J, leaving 16 bases between them. This chain's CDR3 is CASAPFGAYGYTF. The CDR3 DNA follows: TGTGCCAGTGCCCCCTTTGGGGCTTATGGCTACACCTTC.

J is TRBJ2-1 and V is TRBV2; D possibly corresponds to TRBD1 (6 bases). Germline CDR1 is SNHLY and CDR2 is FYNNEI. The V end lost 5 bases, the J end lost 3 bases, and 17 bases lay between the germline ends. The CDR3 consists of 16 residues. The CDR3 spells CASSKTSGTYYNEQFF. CDR3 in DNA: TGTGCCAGCAGTAAAACCTCCGGGACATACTACAATGAGCAGTTCTTC.

J is TRBJ2-1 and V is TRBV18, with 9 positions matching TRBD2. CDR1 and CDR2 from the germline V gene are KGHSH and LQKENI. Trimming cost V 1 base and J 7 bases; bases outside gene matches: 5. The CDR3 has 15 amino acids. CDR3 DNA: TGTGCCAGCTCACCACGGGGGACTAGCACAAATGAGCAGTTCTTC. The encoded protein is CASSPRGTSTNEQFF.

This clone was picked up one time. This rearrangement joins TRBV2 to TRBJ1-3; tentative D call: TRBD1 (6 bases). The V end was cut by 8 bases, the J end by 4 bases, with 12 bases between. The CDR3 is 13 amino acids. CDR1 and CDR2 (germline): SNHLY, FYNNEI. CDR3 region: CASRQGPGNTIYF. The CDR3 DNA sequence: TGTGCCAGCCGGCAGGGGCCAGGAAACACCATATATTTT.

V usage is TRBV13 and J usage is TRBJ2-1; D is uncertain. The V gene's germline CDR1 is PRHDT and CDR2 FYEKMQ (reference sequence). V lost 3 bases and J lost 4, with 7 bases in between. There are 13 residues in the CDR3. CDR3 loop: CASSFGGYNEQFF. The CDR3, as DNA: TGTGCCAGCAGCTTCGGCGGATACAATGAGCAGTTCTTC.

The chain has TRBV6-5 and TRBJ1-5; no definite D call. In germline, CDR1 is MNHEY, CDR2 SVGAGI. V was trimmed by 6 bases and J by 5 bases, leaving 8 bases between them. This CDR3 is built from 12 residues. The CDR3 reads CASSLPDQPQHF. DNA of the CDR3: TGTGCCAGCAGCCTCCCGGATCAGCCCCAGCATTTT.

The genes are TRBV5-1 and TRBJ2-1; 9 positions match TRBD2. Losses at the gene ends were 2 bases for V and 2 bases for J; bases not matched to a gene: 17. The CDR3 contains 20 residues. CDR1 is SGHRS, CDR2 YFSETQ, per germline. The CDR3 sequence is CASSFRTGWNSGSTYNEQFF. The DNA for the CDR3 is TGCGCCAGCAGCTTCCGGACAGGCTGGAATAGCGGGAGTACCTACAATGAGCAGTTCTTC. The full variable domain, rest sourced from reference TRBV5-1 and TRBJ2-1, is KAGVTQTPRYLIKTRGQQVTLSCSPISGHRSVSWYQQTPGQGLQFLFEYFSETQRNKGNFPGRFSGRQFSNSRSEMNVSTLELGDSALYLCASSFRTGWNSGSTYNEQFFGPGTRLTVL.

A note on this clone: The junction departs from the called germline gene at one end, perhaps through a read error. The gene calls are TRBV28 and TRBJ1-1; tentative D call: TRBD1 (6 bases). Looked up from germline, CDR1 is MDHEN and CDR2 is SYDVKM. This CDR3 has 17 residues. The CDR3: CASSFTAVAGVKTEAFF. The CDR3, as DNA: TGTGCCAGCAGTTTTACCGCCGTGGCAGGGGTGAAAACTGAAGCTTTCTTT. The full variable domain, in which reference TRBV28 and TRBJ1-1 provide the parts outside the CDR3, is DVKVTQSSRYLVKRTGEKVFLECVQDMDHENMFWYRQDPGLGLRLIYFSYDVKMKEKGDIPEGYSVSREKKERFSLILESASTNQTSMYLCASSFTAVAGVKTEAFFGQGTRLTVV.

A single count supports this clone. The chain employs TRBV25-1 and TRBJ1-4, with TRBD1 matching 10 bases. Germline V lookup: CDR1 MGHDK, CDR2 SYGVNS. Trimming at V came to 5 bases and at J to 5 bases, leaving 5 bases not matched to a gene. The CDR3 runs to 15 residues. DNA of the CDR3: TGTGCCAGCAGTAGGCCGGGACAGGGGAATGAAAAACTGTTTTTT. This encodes CASSRPGQGNEKLFF. Full variable domain (remainder filled in from reference TRBV25-1 and TRBJ1-4): EADIYQTPRYLVIGTGKKITLECSQTMGHDKMYWYQQDPGMELHLIHYSYGVNSTEKGDLSSESTVSRIRTEHFPLTLESARPSHTSQYLCASSRPGQGNEKLFFGSGTQLSVL.

The chain combines TRBV4-1 with TRBJ2-7, with a weak D call TRBD1 (5 bases). Deletions cut 4 bases from V and 4 bases from J, with 17 bases between. Germline-derived CDR1 and CDR2 are MGHRA and YSYEKL. CDR3 length: 15 residues. The CDR3 DNA sequence: TGCGCCAGCAGCCCTCCCGGCCTAGGGGTATACGAGCAGTACTTC. It is translated as CASSPPGLGVYEQYF.

J is TRBJ1-1 and V is TRBV5-1; possibly TRBD1 for D (6 bases). The CDR3 consists of 14 residues. The V gene's germline CDR1 is SGHRS and CDR2 YFSETQ. V lost 4 bases and J lost 1, with 11 bases in between. The CDR3 DNA reads as TGCGCCAGCAGCCCTACAGGGCAGAACACTGAAGCTTTCTTT. Its protein product is CASSPTGQNTEAFF.

The V gene is TRBV19, the J gene TRBJ2-7; 7 bases agree with TRBD2. This CDR3 has 17 amino acids. Germline lookup yields CDR1 LNHDA and CDR2 SQIVND (reference sequence). The ends lost 3 bases at V and 3 bases at J; junction bases unmatched: 14. The CDR3 loop reads CASSMALLVGGLYEQYF. In DNA, the CDR3 is TGTGCCAGTAGTATGGCTCTATTAGTGGGAGGGCTCTACGAGCAGTACTTC.

The chain carries TRBV5-1 and TRBJ2-3; D uncertain. Germline CDR1 and CDR2: SGHRS and YFSETQ. Trimming cost V 4 bases and J 6 bases, with 12 bases left between them. The CDR3 is 13 residues long. CDR3 coding DNA: TGCGCCAGCAGCCTCTTGGCGCGGGATACGCAGTATTTT. This codes for CASSLLARDTQYF.

J is TRBJ1-1 and V is TRBV30; D perhaps matches TRBD1 (5 bases). With 0 bases removed from V and 1 base from J, the gap between germline ends came to 6 bases. The CDR3 spans 13 residues. The germline gives CDR1 GTSNPN, CDR2 SVGIG (reference sequence). DNA for the CDR3: TGTGCCTGGAGTGTACAGGCGAACACTGAAGCTTTCTTT. It translates to CAWSVQANTEAFF.

This sequence joins TRBV5-6 and TRBJ2-7, with a tentative D call TRBD1 (6 bases). Trimming shortened V by 3 bases and J by 4 bases, and 14 bases separated the two germline ends. The germline CDR1 and CDR2 sequences are SGHDT and YYEEEE. This CDR3 is 14 amino acids long. The CDR3 here is CASSYGKGVYEQYF. As DNA, the CDR3 is TGTGCCAGCAGCTACGGCAAGGGGGTGTACGAGCAGTACTTC. Based on the CDR3 plus reference TRBV5-6 and TRBJ2-7, the full variable domain is DAGVTQSPTHLIKTRGQQVTLRCSPKSGHDTVSWYQQALGQGPQFIFQYYEEEERQRGNFPDRFSGHQFPNYSSELNVNALLLGDSALYLCASSYGKGVYEQYFGPGTRLTVT.

The sample holds a few counts of this clone. Other DNA sequences in the sample encode the same CDR3. The rearrangement links TRBV7-9 to TRBJ2-2, with a possible D match to TRBD1 (5 bases). The V gene lost 1 base and the J gene lost 1 base, with 7 bases spanning the gap. The CDR3 spans 15 residues. CDR1 is SEHNR and CDR2 is FQNEAQ in the germline V gene (reference sequence). Written as DNA, the CDR3 is TGTGCCAGCAGCTTAGGGCAGGGGAACACCGGGGAGCTGTTTTTT. It specifies CASSLGQGNTGELFF.

The chain carries TRBV28 and TRBJ2-1; D is possibly TRBD2 (6 bases). Trimming removed 4 bases at V and 5 bases at J, with 18 bases between. There are 16 residues in the CDR3. Germline CDR1 MDHEN, CDR2 SYDVKM. CDR3 sequence: CASSSPAGTLNNEQFF. As DNA, the CDR3 is TGTGCCAGCAGTTCCCCCGCGGGAACCCTAAACAATGAGCAGTTCTTC. The variable domain in full, with the rest retrieved from reference TRBV28 and TRBJ2-1, is DVKVTQSSRYLVKRTGEKVFLECVQDMDHENMFWYRQDPGLGLRLIYFSYDVKMKEKGDIPEGYSVSREKKERFSLILESASTNQTSMYLCASSSPAGTLNNEQFFGPGTRLTVL.

The rearrangement uses TRBV6-5 and TRBJ1-4, with D uncertain. CDR1 and CDR2 from the germline V gene are MNHEY and SVGAGI. With 5 bases removed from V and 3 bases from J, the gap between germline ends came to 13 bases. This CDR3 comprises 15 residues. The CDR3 nucleotides are TGTGCCAGCAGTCCCAGAGGGAACCCTAATGAAAAACTGTTTTTT. Translating it yields CASSPRGNPNEKLFF.

This chain joins TRBV7-8 and TRBJ1-5, with 9 bases that match TRBD1. Germline loops: CDR1 SGHVS, CDR2 FQNEAQ. V lost 5 bases, J lost 7 bases, and 12 bases stayed unmatched. The CDR3 runs to 16 residues. The CDR3 region has the DNA TGTGCCAGCAGCCCCCGGGATGGACAGGGGCACCAGCCCCAGCATTTT. The encoded protein is CASSPRDGQGHQPQHF.

The gene calls are TRBV18 and TRBJ1-6; tentatively, D is TRBD1 (5 bases). The length of the CDR3 is 14 residues. V lost 4 bases to trimming and J lost 6 bases, with 10 bases between them. Germline CDR1 reads KGHSH; CDR2 reads LQKENI. CDR3 residues: CASSLQEFNSPLHF. CDR3 coding DNA: TGTGCCAGCTCACTACAGGAATTTAATTCACCCCTCCACTTT.

The chain uses TRBV3-1 (or the pseudogene TRBV3-2) and TRBJ2-3, with TRBD2 matching over 9 bases. Per the germline V gene, CDR1 is LGHDT and CDR2 is YNNKEL (reference sequence). V lost 5 bases to trimming and J lost 5 bases; unmatched junction nucleotides: 8. This CDR3 spans 15 amino acids. The CDR3 bases are TGTGCCAGCAGCTTAGCGGGGGCCAGGGTAGATACGCAGTATTTT. Translated, it gives CASSLAGARVDTQYF.

This clone was observed once. The chain combines TRBV5-1 with TRBJ1-6, with TRBD1 matching over 7 bases. From germline, CDR1 is SGHRS and CDR2 YFSETQ. Trimming took 4 bases from V and 4 from J; bases not matched to a gene: 5. The CDR3 is 15 amino acids. This CDR3 is CASSDGTVYNSPLHF. CDR3 bases: TGCGCCAGCAGCGATGGGACAGTTTATAATTCACCCCTCCACTTT.

This chain connects TRBV28 to TRBJ2-7, with D unresolved. Germline V gene lookup returns CDR1 MDHEN and CDR2 SYDVKM. Between the trimmed V and J ends, which lost 3 bases and 2 bases, there was a span of 11 bases. The CDR3 runs 14 residues. DNA of the CDR3: TGTGCCAGCAGTTTTAACAGACAAACCTACGAGCAGTACTTC. Translating it yields CASSFNRQTYEQYF. The whole variable domain, remainder taken from reference TRBV28 and TRBJ2-7, is DVKVTQSSRYLVKRTGEKVFLECVQDMDHENMFWYRQDPGLGLRLIYFSYDVKMKEKGDIPEGYSVSREKKERFSLILESASTNQTSMYLCASSFNRQTYEQYFGPGTRLTVT.

The rearrangement joins TRBV12-5 to TRBJ2-3; TRBD2 is a possible D gene (5 bases). Germline CDR1 is LGHNT and CDR2 is FRNRAP. With 5 bases removed from V and 4 bases from J, the gap between germline ends came to 19 bases. CDR3 length: 16 residues. CDR3 loop: CASGPSPQTGADTQYF. The CDR3 nucleotides are TGTGCTAGTGGTCCTTCCCCGCAAACCGGGGCAGATACGCAGTATTTT.